One sample yielded the 28 T cell receptor beta chains listed below, sequenced in a study of T cell repertoires in cytomegalovirus infection. These receptors have no identified antigens. TCRdb fed the reads into MiXCR, producing one record per CDR3 protein. The profile shows roughly 800,000 distinct CDR3 sequences, about 27% of them singletons. The source was cultured CD8+ T cells from PBMCs, collected from culture after CMV antigen stimulation. These TCRs come from a human donor in good health (CMV status not recorded). Some clones in this sample may be carry-over from other donors' samples.

The CDR3 here is CSARGGTSSYEQYF. DNA of the CDR3: TGCAGTGCTAGAGGGGGGACTAGCTCCTACGAGCAGTACTTC. V and J are TRBV20-1 and TRBJ2-7; 8 bases are a match to TRBD2. The CDR3 is made up of 14 amino acids. Trimming took 1 base from V and 0 from J; bases not matched to a gene: 2. CDR1 and CDR2 from the germline V gene are DFQATT and SNEGSKA (reference sequence).

V usage is TRBV7-6 and J usage is TRBJ1-1; D not certain. CDR3 length: 12 amino acids. Germline V gene sequence: CDR1 SGHVS, CDR2 FNYEAQ. The V gene lost 5 bases and the J gene lost 7 bases, with 11 bases spanning the gap. The CDR3 coding sequence is TGTGCCAGCAGCCCCTTTGAGCGTGAAGCTTTCTTT. Its protein product is CASSPFEREAFF.

This clonotype was counted between two and nine times. The chain recombines TRBV5-1 with TRBJ2-7; 12 nucleotides match TRBD2. There are 16 residues in the CDR3. Germline assignment: CDR1 SGHRS and CDR2 YFSETQ. Trimming at V came to 2 bases and at J to 7 bases, leaving 10 bases not matched to a gene. The CDR3 coding sequence is TGCGCCAGCAGCTTCGAACTAGCGGGGGGCCTCGAGGAGCAGTACTTC. This encodes CASSFELAGGLEEQYF. The full variable domain, completed using reference TRBV5-1 and TRBJ2-7, is KAGVTQTPRYLIKTRGQQVTLSCSPISGHRSVSWYQQTPGQGLQFLFEYFSETQRNKGNFPGRFSGRQFSNSRSEMNVSTLELGDSALYLCASSFELAGGLEEQYFGPGTRLTVT.

There are a few counts of this clonotype. The chain joins TRBV12-3 or TRBV12-4 to TRBJ2-2, with TRBD1 identical over 11 bases. V shed 10 bases, J shed 5 bases, and the junction held 9 bases outside the gene matches. The CDR3 loop spans 15 amino acids. In nucleotides, the CDR3 is TGTGCCATTCCGACCCGGGACAGGGGGACCGGGGAGCTGTTTTTT. This codes for CAIPTRDRGTGELFF.

This clonotype has just a few counts. This chain uses TRBV6-5 with TRBJ1-2, with 7 bases matching TRBD1. The V gene end was trimmed by 6 bases and the J gene end by 6 bases; junction bases not matched to a gene: 7. CDR3 length: 13 residues. Germline V gene data show CDR1 as MNHEY and CDR2 as SVGAGI. CDR3 sequence (DNA): TGTGCCAGCAGGAGCAGGGGGAACGATGGCTACACCTTC. Its translation: CASRSRGNDGYTF.

The chain combines TRBV7-8 with TRBJ2-3; 10 bases are a match to TRBD2. Germline V lookup: CDR1 SGHVS, CDR2 FQNEAQ. The CDR3 has 16 amino acids. Trimming took 5 bases from V and 3 from J; bases not matched to a gene: 8. The CDR3 DNA reads as TGTGCCAGCAGCCAGAGTAGCGGGGGGCTGACAGATACGCAGTATTTT. It translates to CASSQSSGGLTDTQYF. Using reference TRBV7-8 and TRBJ2-3 for the parts outside the CDR3, the full variable domain is GAGVSQSPRYKVAKRGQDVALRCDPISGHVSLFWYQQALGQGPEFLTYFQNEAQLDKSGLPSDRFFAERPEGSVSTLKIQRTQQEDSAVYLCASSQSSGGLTDTQYFGPGTRLTVL.

A few counts support this clonotype. The chain couples TRBV28 to TRBJ2-2; possibly TRBD1 for D (7 bases). CDR1 is MDHEN, CDR2 SYDVKM, per germline. V lost 2 bases and J 4 bases, leaving 14 bases between the germline ends. The CDR3 runs 16 residues. The CDR3 loop reads CASSLTRQGGTGELFF. The CDR3 DNA sequence: TGTGCCAGCAGTTTAACCAGGCAGGGGGGCACCGGGGAGCTGTTTTTT.

The V call is TRBV6-8, the J call TRBJ1-5; D perhaps matches TRBD1 (5 bases). V dropped 10 bases and J dropped 5 bases, with 21 bases sitting between them. The V gene's germline CDR1 is MNHGY and CDR2 SAAAGT. The CDR3 has 15 residues. The CDR3 coding sequence is TGTGCCACCCGGCCCGGCAGTGGGGCCCATCAGCCCCAGCATTTT. It is translated as CATRPGSGAHQPQHF.

There are many counts of this clonotype. The genes are TRBV7-9 and TRBJ2-6; D not certain. The CDR3 covers 18 residues. Per germline, CDR1 SEHNR and CDR2 FQNEAQ (reference sequence). The V end lost 10 bases, the J end lost 0 bases, and 22 bases lay between the germline ends. The CDR3 region is CATMMKDRGDSGANVLTF. DNA for the CDR3: TGTGCCACCATGATGAAAGACCGCGGTGACTCTGGGGCCAACGTCCTGACTTTC.

The table lists this clonotype with a few counts. The genes are TRBV5-6 and TRBJ2-6; D possibly uses TRBD1 or TRBD2 (7 bases each). The CDR3 is made up of 19 amino acids. Trimming stripped 0 bases from V and 4 bases from J, with 20 bases between. Looked up from germline, CDR1 is SGHDT and CDR2 is YYEEEE. The CDR3 bases are TGTGCCAGCAGCTTGGCCGTGGGAGGGGGCGCATCAGGGGCCAACGTCCTGACTTTC. Protein product: CASSLAVGGGASGANVLTF.

There are a few counts of this clonotype. The chain carries TRBV7-6 and TRBJ1-1, with D maybe TRBD1 (5 bases). Germline assignment: CDR1 SGHVS and CDR2 FNYEAQ. The CDR3 runs 15 residues. Trimming took off 5 bases at V and 4 bases at J, with 17 bases between the two ends. The CDR3 DNA is TGTGCCAGCAGCCGCCCTTTCGGGGGGACCACTGAAGCTTTCTTT. Its protein product is CASSRPFGGTTEAFF.

The chain joins TRBV2 to TRBJ2-6; D gene ambiguous. Trimming pared 7 bases from V and 4 bases from J, leaving 14 bases between. CDR3 length: 15 amino acids. Germline lookup yields CDR1 SNHLY and CDR2 FYNNEI. CDR3 coding DNA: TGTGCCAGCATCCAAACGACTGCGGGGGCCAACGTCCTGACTTTC. Protein product: CASIQTTAGANVLTF.

V usage is TRBV6-6 and J usage is TRBJ1-1; D might be TRBD1 (5 bases). Germline V lookup: CDR1 MNHNY, CDR2 SVGAGI (reference sequence). The CDR3 is 17 residues long. Between the trimmed V and J ends, which lost 4 bases and 1 base, there was a span of 19 bases. The CDR3: CASSFSVPDTGNTEAFF. The CDR3 DNA is TGTGCCAGCAGTTTTTCTGTACCGGACACCGGGAACACTGAAGCTTTCTTT.

The chain combines TRBV2 with TRBJ1-6; 7 bases are a match to TRBD1. V shed 10 bases and J 8 bases; nucleotides not matched to a gene: 11. The CDR3 has 14 amino acids. Germline V gives CDR1 SNHLY, CDR2 FYNNEI. The chain's CDR3 is CATSRGQSHSPLHF. The CDR3 nucleotides are TGTGCCACCTCTAGGGGACAGTCTCATTCACCCCTCCACTTT.

The chain carries TRBV10-3 and TRBJ2-3; D gene unclear. The V gene's germline CDR1 is ENHRY and CDR2 SYGVKD. V was trimmed by 10 bases and J by 0 bases, leaving 11 bases between them. There are 13 residues in the CDR3. CDR3 protein: CASSGHSTDTQYF. CDR3 coding DNA: TGTGCCAGTTCGGGTCATAGCACAGATACGCAGTATTTT.

V usage is TRBV7-9 and J usage is TRBJ1-2; D is unresolved. CDR3 length: 14 amino acids. Germline V lookup: CDR1 SEHNR, CDR2 FQNEAQ (reference sequence). Trimming shortened V by 4 bases and J by 2 bases, and 11 bases separated the two germline ends. CDR3 sequence reads: CASSYGFVNYGYTF. The DNA for the CDR3 is TGTGCCAGCAGCTATGGATTTGTCAACTATGGCTACACCTTC.

Many counts were recorded for this clonotype. The rearrangement joins TRBV7-8 to TRBJ2-3; D is unclear. The CDR3 extends over 13 amino acids. Germline V gene data show CDR1 as SGHVS and CDR2 as FQNEAQ. V was trimmed by 1 base and J by 4 bases, leaving 6 bases between them. CDR3 in amino acids: CASSLEASDTQYF. Here the CDR3 DNA reads TGTGCCAGCAGCTTAGAGGCGTCAGATACGCAGTATTTT.

This clonotype was picked up many times. This sequence joins TRBV7-6 and TRBJ2-1; D may be TRBD1 or TRBD2 (5 bases each). The CDR3 is 14 amino acids. Trimming stripped 5 bases from V and 8 bases from J, with 16 bases between. Germline assignment: CDR1 SGHVS and CDR2 FNYEAQ. The CDR3 bases are TGTGCCAGCAGCCACCCTGAGGGGCTGGATGAGCAGTTCTTC. Encoded protein: CASSHPEGLDEQFF.

This clonotype has at least ten counts. J is TRBJ1-1 and V is TRBV7-6; 7 positions agree with TRBD1. The CDR3 runs 15 residues. Germline assignment: CDR1 SGHVS and CDR2 FNYEAQ. The V and J ends lost 5 bases and 4 bases, in that order; junction bases with no gene match: 10. The CDR3 here is CASSPLDRRGTEAFF. CDR3 sequence (DNA): TGTGCCAGCAGCCCCCTGGACAGGAGAGGCACTGAAGCTTTCTTT.

A single count supports this clonotype. V usage is TRBV5-4 and J usage is TRBJ1-3; the match to TRBD1 covers 8 bases. Germline CDR1 is SGHNT and CDR2 is YYREEE (reference sequence). Unmatched junction bases numbered 7, after V lost 4 bases and J lost 4 bases. This CDR3 has 15 amino acids. As DNA, the CDR3 is TGTGCCAGCAGCCTCGGGACAGGCGAAGGAAACACCATATATTTT. It specifies CASSLGTGEGNTIYF.

In its sample, this clonotype was seen many times. V and J are TRBV7-8 and TRBJ2-1; 9 positions match TRBD1. Germline loops: CDR1 SGHVS, CDR2 FQNEAQ. The CDR3 has 15 residues. V shed 4 bases, J shed 2 bases, and the junction held 3 bases outside the gene matches. CDR3 protein: CASSWRQGAYNEQFF. The DNA of the CDR3 is TGTGCCAGCAGCTGGCGACAGGGGGCCTACAATGAGCAGTTCTTC.

This clonotype was counted between two and nine times. The rearrangement uses TRBV15 and TRBJ2-1, with TRBD2 identical over 8 bases. The CDR3 has 13 residues. The V gene end was trimmed by 6 bases and the J gene end by 4 bases; junction bases not matched to a gene: 2. Germline CDR1 reads LNHNV; CDR2 reads YYDKDF (reference sequence). The CDR3 is CATRRGVYNEQFF. CDR3 nucleotide sequence: TGTGCCACCAGGCGGGGGGTTTACAATGAGCAGTTCTTC.

This clonotype was counted ten times or more. The chain uses TRBV9 and TRBJ2-3; the D gene is possibly TRBD2 (7 bases). Germline loops: CDR1 SGDLS, CDR2 YYNGEE. The CDR3 has 16 amino acids. Between the trimmed V and J ends, which lost 3 bases and 0 bases, there was a span of 14 bases. The CDR3 DNA follows: TGTGCCAGCAGCGCCGAGGGGGGGGTGAGCACAGATACGCAGTATTTT. As protein: CASSAEGGVSTDTQYF.

V and J are TRBV27 and TRBJ2-6; D is ambiguous. This CDR3 spans 15 amino acids. The V end lost 6 bases, the J end lost 4 bases, and 13 bases lay between the germline ends. Looked up from germline, CDR1 is MNHEY and CDR2 is SMNVEV (reference sequence). CDR3 sequence (DNA): TGTGCCAGCAGCCCTCTGGCTCTGGGGGCCAACGTCCTGACTTTC. Translated, it gives CASSPLALGANVLTF.

This chain uses TRBV6-6 with TRBJ2-7; D might be TRBD2 (6 bases). Trimming removed 0 bases at V and 5 bases at J, with 11 bases between. Germline CDR1 and CDR2: MNHNY and SVGAGI (reference sequence). CDR3 length equals 14 residues. The CDR3 loop is CASSYSAGNNEQYF. CDR3 DNA sequence: TGTGCCAGCAGTTACTCGGCGGGGAATAACGAGCAGTACTTC.

This clonotype was detected many times. V usage is TRBV7-8 and J usage is TRBJ1-2, with 7 bases aligning to TRBD1. From germline, CDR1 is SGHVS and CDR2 FQNEAQ. The CDR3 totals 17 residues. Unmatched junction bases numbered 18, after V lost 5 bases and J lost 6 bases. In DNA form, the CDR3 reads TGTGCCAGCAGCCCGGGACAGCCCTCGAATCCGCTCCATGGCTACACCTTC. Translated: CASSPGQPSNPLHGYTF.

The rearrangement uses TRBV10-3 and TRBJ1-1, with D possibly TRBD1 on 5 matching bases. V lost 0 bases, J lost 0 bases, and 8 bases lay in between. The CDR3 runs to 15 residues. Germline V gene data show CDR1 as ENHRY and CDR2 as SYGVKD. CDR3 residues: CAISESGGLNTEAFF. As DNA, the CDR3 is TGTGCCATCAGTGAGTCTGGGGGATTGAACACTGAAGCTTTCTTT.

The genes are TRBV9 and TRBJ1-5; tentatively, D is TRBD1 (6 bases). The CDR3 loop spans 15 amino acids. Trimming stripped 3 bases from V and 1 base from J, with 11 bases between. Germline-derived CDR1 and CDR2 are SGDLS and YYNGEE. CDR3 sequence reads: CASSGGTSSNQPQHF. The CDR3 DNA reads as TGTGCCAGCAGCGGCGGGACATCAAGCAATCAGCCCCAGCATTTT.